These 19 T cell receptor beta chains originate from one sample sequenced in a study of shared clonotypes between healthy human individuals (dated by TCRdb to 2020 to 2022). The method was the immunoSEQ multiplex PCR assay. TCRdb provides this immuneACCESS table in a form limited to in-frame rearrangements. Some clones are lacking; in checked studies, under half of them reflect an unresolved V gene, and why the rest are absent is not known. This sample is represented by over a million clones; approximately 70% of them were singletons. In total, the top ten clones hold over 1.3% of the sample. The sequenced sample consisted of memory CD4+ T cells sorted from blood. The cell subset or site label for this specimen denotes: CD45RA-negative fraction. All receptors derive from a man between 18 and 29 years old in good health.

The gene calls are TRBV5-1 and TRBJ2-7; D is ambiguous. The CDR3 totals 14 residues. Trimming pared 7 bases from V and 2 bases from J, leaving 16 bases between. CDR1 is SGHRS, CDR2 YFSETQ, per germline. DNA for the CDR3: TGCGCCAGCGGCCGACAAGATAGGACCTACGAGCAGTACTTC. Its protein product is CASGRQDRTYEQYF.

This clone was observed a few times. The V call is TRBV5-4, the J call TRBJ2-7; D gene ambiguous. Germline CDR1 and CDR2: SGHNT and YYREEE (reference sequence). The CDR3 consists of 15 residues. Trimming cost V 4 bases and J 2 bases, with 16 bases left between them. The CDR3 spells CASSSAGGPTYEQYF. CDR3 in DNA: TGTGCCAGCAGCAGCGCTGGCGGTCCTACCTACGAGCAGTACTTC.

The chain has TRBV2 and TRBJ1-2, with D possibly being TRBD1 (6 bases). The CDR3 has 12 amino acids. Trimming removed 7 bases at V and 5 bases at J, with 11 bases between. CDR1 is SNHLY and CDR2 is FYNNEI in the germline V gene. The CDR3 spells CASNLQGYGYTF. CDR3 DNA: TGTGCCAGCAATCTACAGGGTTATGGCTACACCTTC.

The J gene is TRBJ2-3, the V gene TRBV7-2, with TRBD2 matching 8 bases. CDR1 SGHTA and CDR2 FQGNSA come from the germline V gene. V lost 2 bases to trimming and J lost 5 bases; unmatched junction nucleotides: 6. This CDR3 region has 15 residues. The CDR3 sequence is CASSLTGLAGDTQYF. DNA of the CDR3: TGTGCCAGCAGCTTAACCGGGCTAGCGGGAGATACGCAGTATTTT.

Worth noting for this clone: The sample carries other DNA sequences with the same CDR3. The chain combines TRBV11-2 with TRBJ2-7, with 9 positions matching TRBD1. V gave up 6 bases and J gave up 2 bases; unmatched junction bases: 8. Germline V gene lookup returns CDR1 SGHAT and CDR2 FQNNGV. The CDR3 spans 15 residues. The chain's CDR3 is CASSLRQGGAYEQYF. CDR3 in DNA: TGTGCCAGCAGTTTAAGACAGGGGGGCGCCTACGAGCAGTACTTC.

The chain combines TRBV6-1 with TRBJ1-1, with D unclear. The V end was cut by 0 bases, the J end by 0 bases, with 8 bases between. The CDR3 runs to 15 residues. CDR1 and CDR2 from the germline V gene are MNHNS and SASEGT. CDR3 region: CASSEAPGMNTEAFF. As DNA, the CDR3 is TGTGCCAGCAGTGAAGCTCCGGGTATGAACACTGAAGCTTTCTTT.

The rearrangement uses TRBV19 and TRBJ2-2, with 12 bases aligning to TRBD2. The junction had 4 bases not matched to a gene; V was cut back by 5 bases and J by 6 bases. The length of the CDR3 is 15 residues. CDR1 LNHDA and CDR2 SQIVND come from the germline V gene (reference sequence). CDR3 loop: CASSVLAGGSGELFF. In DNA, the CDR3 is TGTGCCAGTAGTGTACTAGCGGGAGGATCCGGGGAGCTGTTTTTT.

CDR3 loop: CASSYNSGGAYEQYF. As DNA, the CDR3 is TGCGCCAGCAGCTATAATAGCGGGGGCGCATACGAGCAGTACTTC. This rearrangement joins TRBV5-1 to TRBJ2-7, with TRBD2 identical over 9 bases. Per the germline V gene, CDR1 is SGHRS and CDR2 is YFSETQ. Germline trimming cut 3 bases from V and 4 bases from J; bases unmatched to any gene: 8. This CDR3 spans 15 amino acids.

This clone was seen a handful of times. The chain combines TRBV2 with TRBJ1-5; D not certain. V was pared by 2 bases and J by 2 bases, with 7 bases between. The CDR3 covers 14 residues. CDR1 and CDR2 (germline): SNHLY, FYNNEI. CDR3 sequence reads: CASSERQGNQPQHF. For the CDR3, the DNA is TGTGCCAGCAGTGAACGGCAGGGCAATCAGCCCCAGCATTTT.

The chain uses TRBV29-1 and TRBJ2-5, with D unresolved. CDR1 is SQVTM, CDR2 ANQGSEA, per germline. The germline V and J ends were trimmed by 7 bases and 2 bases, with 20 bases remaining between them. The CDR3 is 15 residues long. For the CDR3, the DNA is TGCAGCGCGCGGAGAATTGGACCGCTGCAAGAGACCCAGTACTTC. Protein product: CSARRIGPLQETQYF.

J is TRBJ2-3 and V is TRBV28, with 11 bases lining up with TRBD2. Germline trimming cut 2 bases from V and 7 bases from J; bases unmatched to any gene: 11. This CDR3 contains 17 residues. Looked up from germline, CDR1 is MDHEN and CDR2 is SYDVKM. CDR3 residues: CASSLDLSSGGVNTQYF. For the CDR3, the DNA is TGTGCCAGCAGTTTAGATCTTAGTAGCGGGGGGGTAAATACGCAGTATTTT.

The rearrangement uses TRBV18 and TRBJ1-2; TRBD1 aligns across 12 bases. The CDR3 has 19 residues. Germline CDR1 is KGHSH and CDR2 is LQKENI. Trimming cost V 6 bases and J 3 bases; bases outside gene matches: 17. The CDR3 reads CASSLFDPGTGGIDYGYTF. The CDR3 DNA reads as TGTGCCAGCTCCCTCTTCGACCCTGGGACAGGGGGCATAGACTATGGCTACACCTTC. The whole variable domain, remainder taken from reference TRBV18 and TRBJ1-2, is NAGVMQNPRHLVRRRGQEARLRCSPMKGHSHVYWYRQLPEEGLKFMVYLQKENIIDESGMPKERFSAEFPKEGPSILRIQQVVRGDSAAYFCASSLFDPGTGGIDYGYTFGSGTRLTVV.

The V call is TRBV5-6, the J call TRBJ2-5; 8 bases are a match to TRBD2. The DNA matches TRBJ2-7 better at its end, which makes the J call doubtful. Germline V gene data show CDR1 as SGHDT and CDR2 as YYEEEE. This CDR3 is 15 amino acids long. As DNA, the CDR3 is TGTGCCAGCACCCGGGCGAGCGGGGGCTTCTACGAGCAGTACTTC. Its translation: CASTRASGGFYEQYF.

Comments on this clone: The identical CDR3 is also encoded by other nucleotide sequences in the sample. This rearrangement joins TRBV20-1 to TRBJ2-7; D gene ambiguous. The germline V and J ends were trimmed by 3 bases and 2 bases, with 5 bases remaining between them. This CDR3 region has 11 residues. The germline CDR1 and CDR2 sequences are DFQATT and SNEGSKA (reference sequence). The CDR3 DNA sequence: TGCAGTGCTAGGGGTACCTACGAGCAGTACTTC. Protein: CSARGTYEQYF.

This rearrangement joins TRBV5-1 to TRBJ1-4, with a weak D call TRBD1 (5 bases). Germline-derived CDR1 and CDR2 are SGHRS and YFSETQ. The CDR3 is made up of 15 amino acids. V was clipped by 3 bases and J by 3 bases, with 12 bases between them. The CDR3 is CASSSQGMANEKLFF. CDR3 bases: TGCGCCAGCAGCTCCCAGGGTATGGCTAATGAAAAACTGTTTTTT.

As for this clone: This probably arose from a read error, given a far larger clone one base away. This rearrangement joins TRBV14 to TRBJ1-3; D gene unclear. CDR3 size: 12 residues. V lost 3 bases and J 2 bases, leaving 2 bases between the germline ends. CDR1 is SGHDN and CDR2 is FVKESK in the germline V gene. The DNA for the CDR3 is TGTGCCAGCAGCCACGCTGGAAACACCATATATTTT. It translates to CASSHAGNTIYF.

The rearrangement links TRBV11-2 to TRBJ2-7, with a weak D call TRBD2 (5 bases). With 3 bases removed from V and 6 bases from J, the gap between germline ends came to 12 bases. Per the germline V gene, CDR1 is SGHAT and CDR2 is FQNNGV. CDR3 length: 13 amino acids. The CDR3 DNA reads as TGTGCCAGCAGCTTTTACCCGGGAAGCGAGCAGTACTTC. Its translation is CASSFYPGSEQYF. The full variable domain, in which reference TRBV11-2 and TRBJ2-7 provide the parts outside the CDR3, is EAGVAQSPRYKIIEKRQSVAFWCNPISGHATLYWYQQILGQGPKLLIQFQNNGVVDDSQLPKDRFSAERLKGVDSTLKIQPAKLEDSAVYLCASSFYPGSEQYFGPGTRLTVT.

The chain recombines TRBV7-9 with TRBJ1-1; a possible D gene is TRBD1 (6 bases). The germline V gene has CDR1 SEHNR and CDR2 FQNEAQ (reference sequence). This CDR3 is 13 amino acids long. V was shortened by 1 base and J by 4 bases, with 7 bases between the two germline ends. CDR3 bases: TGTGCCAGCAGCTTAGAACAGGGCACTGAAGCTTTCTTT. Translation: CASSLEQGTEAFF.

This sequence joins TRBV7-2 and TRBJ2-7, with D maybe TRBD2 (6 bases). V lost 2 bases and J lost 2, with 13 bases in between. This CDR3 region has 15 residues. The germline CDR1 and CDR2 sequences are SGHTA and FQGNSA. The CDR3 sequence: CASSLSAGNAYEQYF. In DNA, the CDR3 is TGTGCCAGCAGCTTATCGGCGGGGAACGCCTACGAGCAGTACTTC.